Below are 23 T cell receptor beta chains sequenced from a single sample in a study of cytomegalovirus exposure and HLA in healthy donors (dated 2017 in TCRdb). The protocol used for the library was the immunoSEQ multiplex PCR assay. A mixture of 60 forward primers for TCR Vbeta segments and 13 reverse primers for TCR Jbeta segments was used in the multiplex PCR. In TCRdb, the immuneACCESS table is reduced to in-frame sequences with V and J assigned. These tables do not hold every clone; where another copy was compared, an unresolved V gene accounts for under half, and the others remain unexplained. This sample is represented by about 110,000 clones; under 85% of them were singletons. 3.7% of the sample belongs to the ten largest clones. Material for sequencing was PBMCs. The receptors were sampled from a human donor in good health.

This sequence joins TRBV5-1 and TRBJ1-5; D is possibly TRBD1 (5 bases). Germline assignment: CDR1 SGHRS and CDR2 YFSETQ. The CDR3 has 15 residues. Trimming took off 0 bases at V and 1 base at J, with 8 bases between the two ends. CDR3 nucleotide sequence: TGCGCCAGCAGCTTGGAGCCAGGGAGCAATCAGCCCCAGCATTTT. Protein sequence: CASSLEPGSNQPQHF. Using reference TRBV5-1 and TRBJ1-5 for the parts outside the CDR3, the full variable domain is KAGVTQTPRYLIKTRGQQVTLSCSPISGHRSVSWYQQTPGQGLQFLFEYFSETQRNKGNFPGRFSGRQFSNSRSEMNVSTLELGDSALYLCASSLEPGSNQPQHFGDGTRLSIL.

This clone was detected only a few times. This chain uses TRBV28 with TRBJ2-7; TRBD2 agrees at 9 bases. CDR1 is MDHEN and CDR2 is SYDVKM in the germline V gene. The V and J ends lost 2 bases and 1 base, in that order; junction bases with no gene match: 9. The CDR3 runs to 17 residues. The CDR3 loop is CASSLHYSGSTSYEQYF. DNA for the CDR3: TGTGCCAGCAGTTTACACTATAGCGGGAGCACGTCCTACGAGCAGTACTTC. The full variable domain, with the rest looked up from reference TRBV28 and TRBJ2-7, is DVKVTQSSRYLVKRTGEKVFLECVQDMDHENMFWYRQDPGLGLRLIYFSYDVKMKEKGDIPEGYSVSREKKERFSLILESASTNQTSMYLCASSLHYSGSTSYEQYFGPGTRLTVT.

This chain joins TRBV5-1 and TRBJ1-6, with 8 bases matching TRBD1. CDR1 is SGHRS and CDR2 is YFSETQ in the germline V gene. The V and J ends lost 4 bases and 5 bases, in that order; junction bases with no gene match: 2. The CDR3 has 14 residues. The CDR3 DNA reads TGCGCCAGCAGCCCGGACAGGGATAATTCACCCCTCCACTTT. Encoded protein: CASSPDRDNSPLHF. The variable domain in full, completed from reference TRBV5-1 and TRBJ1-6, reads KAGVTQTPRYLIKTRGQQVTLSCSPISGHRSVSWYQQTPGQGLQFLFEYFSETQRNKGNFPGRFSGRQFSNSRSEMNVSTLELGDSALYLCASSPDRDNSPLHFGNGTRLTVT.

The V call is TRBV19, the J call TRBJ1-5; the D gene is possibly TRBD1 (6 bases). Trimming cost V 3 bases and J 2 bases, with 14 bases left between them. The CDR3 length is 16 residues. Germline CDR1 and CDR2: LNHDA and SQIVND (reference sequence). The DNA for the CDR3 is TGTGCCAGTAGTATCCTAAACTCAGGGGGCAATCAGCCCCAGCATTTT. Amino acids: CASSILNSGGNQPQHF.

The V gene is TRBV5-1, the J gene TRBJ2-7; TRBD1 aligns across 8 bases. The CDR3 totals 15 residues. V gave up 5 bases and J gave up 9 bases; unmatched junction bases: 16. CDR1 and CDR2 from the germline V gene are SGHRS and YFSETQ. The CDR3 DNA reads TGCGCCAGCAGGAGTCAGGGGGCGACCCTGGGTTGGCAGTACTTC. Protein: CASRSQGATLGWQYF.

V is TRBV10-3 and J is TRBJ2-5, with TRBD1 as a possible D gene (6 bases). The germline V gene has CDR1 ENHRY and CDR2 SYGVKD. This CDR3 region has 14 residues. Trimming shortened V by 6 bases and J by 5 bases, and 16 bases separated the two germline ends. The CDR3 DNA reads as TGTGCCATCAGGAAGGACAGCCCAGGGGAGACCCAGTACTTC. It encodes CAIRKDSPGETQYF.

DNA of the CDR3: TGTGCCAGCTCACCGACTTCAGGGAGGGAGACCCAGTACTTC. Protein product: CASSPTSGRETQYF. The genes are TRBV18 and TRBJ2-5; D may be TRBD2 (6 bases). This CDR3 has 14 amino acids. Germline CDR1 is KGHSH and CDR2 is LQKENI. The germline V and J ends were trimmed by 3 bases and 5 bases, with 13 bases remaining between them.

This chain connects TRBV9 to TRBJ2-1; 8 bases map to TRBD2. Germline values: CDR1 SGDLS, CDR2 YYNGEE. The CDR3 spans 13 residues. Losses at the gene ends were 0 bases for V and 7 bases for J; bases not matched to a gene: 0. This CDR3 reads CASSVGGRNEQFF. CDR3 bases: TGTGCCAGCAGCGTAGGCGGGAGGAATGAGCAGTTCTTC. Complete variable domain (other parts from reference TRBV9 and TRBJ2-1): DSGVTQTPKHLITATGQRVTLRCSPRSGDLSVYWYQQSLDQGLQFLIQYYNGEERAKGNILERFSAQQFPDLHSELNLSSLELGDSALYFCASSVGGRNEQFFGPGTRLTVL.

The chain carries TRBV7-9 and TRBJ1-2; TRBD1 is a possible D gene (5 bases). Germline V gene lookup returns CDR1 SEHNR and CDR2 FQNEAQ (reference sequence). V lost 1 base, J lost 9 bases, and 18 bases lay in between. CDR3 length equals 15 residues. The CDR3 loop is CASSLGWRQHLSYTF. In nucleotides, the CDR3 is TGTGCCAGCAGCTTAGGGTGGCGACAGCACCTGAGCTACACCTTC.

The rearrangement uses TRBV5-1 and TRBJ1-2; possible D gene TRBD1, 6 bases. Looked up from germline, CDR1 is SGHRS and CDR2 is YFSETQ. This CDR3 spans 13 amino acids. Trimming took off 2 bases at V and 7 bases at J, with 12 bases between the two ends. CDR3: CASSLPGAGGYTF. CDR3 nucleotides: TGCGCCAGCAGCTTACCAGGGGCGGGTGGCTACACCTTC.

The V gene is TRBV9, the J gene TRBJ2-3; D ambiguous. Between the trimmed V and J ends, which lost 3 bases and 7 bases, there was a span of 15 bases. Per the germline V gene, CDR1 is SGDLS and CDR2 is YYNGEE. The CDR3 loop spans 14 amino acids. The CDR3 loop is CASSADLIRNTQYF. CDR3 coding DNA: TGTGCCAGCAGCGCAGACTTGATCCGGAATACGCAGTATTTT.

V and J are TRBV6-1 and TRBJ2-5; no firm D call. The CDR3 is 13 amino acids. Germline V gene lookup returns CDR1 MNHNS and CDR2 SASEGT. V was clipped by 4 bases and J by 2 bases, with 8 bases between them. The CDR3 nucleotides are TGTGCCAGCAGTGGGTACGGTCAAGAGACCCAGTACTTC. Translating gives CASSGYGQETQYF.

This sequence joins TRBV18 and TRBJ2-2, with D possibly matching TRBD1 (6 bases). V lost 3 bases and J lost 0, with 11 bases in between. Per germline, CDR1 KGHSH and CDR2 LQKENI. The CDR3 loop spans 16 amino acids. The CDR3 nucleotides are TGTGCCAGCTCACCTGGACAGACCGCGAACACCGGGGAGCTGTTTTTT. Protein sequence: CASSPGQTANTGELFF.

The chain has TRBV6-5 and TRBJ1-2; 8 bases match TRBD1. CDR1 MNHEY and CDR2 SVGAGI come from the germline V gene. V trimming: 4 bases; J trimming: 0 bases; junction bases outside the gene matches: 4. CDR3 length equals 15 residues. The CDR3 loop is CASSWTGPSNYGYTF. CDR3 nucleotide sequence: TGTGCCAGCAGTTGGACAGGGCCCTCTAACTATGGCTACACCTTC.

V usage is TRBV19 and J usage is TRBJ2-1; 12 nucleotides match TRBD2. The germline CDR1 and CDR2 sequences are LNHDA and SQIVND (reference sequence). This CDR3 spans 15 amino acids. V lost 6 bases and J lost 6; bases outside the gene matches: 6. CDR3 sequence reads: CASRRLAGDRNEQFF. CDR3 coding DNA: TGTGCCAGTAGGAGACTAGCGGGAGATCGCAATGAGCAGTTCTTC.

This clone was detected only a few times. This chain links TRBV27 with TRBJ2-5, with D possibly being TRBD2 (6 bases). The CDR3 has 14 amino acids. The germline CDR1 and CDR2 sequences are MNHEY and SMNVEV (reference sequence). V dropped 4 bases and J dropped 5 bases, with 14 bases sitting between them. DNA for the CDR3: TGTGCCAGCAGTTACTCCAGCGGGCGCGAGACCCAGTACTTC. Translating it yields CASSYSSGRETQYF.

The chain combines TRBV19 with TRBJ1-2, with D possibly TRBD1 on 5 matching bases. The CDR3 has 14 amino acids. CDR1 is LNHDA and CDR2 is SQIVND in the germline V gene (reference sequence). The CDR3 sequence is CASAGDGRNYGYTF. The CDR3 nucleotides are TGTGCTTCGGCGGGGGACGGGCGTAACTATGGCTACACCTTC.

The CDR3 DNA reads TGTGCCATCAGGATCGACCCTAGTGGGAACACTGAAGCTTTCTTT. Amino acids: CAIRIDPSGNTEAFF. J is TRBJ1-1 and V is TRBV10-3; D unresolved. Germline CDR1 and CDR2: ENHRY and SYGVKD. The CDR3 is 15 amino acids. V dropped 6 bases and J dropped 1 base, with 15 bases sitting between them.

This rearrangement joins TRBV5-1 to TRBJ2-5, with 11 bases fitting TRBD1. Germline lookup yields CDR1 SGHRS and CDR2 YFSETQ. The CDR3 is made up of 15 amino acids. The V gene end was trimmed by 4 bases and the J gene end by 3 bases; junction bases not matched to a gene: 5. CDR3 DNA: TGCGCCAGCAGCGACGGGACAGGGGGGAAAGAGACCCAGTACTTC. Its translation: CASSDGTGGKETQYF.

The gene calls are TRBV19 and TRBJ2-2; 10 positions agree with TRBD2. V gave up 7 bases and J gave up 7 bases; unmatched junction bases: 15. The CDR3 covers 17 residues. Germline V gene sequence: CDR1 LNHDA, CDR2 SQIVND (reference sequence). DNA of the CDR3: TGTGCCAGTACCCCTAGGACTAGCGGCAAGGGGGTCGGGGAGCTGTTTTTT. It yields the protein CASTPRTSGKGVGELFF.

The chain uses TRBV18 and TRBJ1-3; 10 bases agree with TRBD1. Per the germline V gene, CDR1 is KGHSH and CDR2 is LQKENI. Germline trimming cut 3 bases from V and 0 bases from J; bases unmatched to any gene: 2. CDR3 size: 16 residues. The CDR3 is CASSPGTGVSGNTIYF. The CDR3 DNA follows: TGTGCCAGCTCACCCGGGACAGGGGTCTCTGGAAACACCATATATTTT.

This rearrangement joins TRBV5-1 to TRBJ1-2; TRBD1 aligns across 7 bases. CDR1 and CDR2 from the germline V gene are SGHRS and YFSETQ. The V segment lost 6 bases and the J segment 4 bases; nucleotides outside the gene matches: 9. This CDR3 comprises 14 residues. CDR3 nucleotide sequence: TGCGCCAGCAACGGGGGTGAGGGGGCCTATGGCTACACCTTC. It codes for CASNGGEGAYGYTF.

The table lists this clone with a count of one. In DNA, the CDR3 is TGTGCCAGTTGGAGGGACCCAGATACGCAGTATTTT. Translating gives CASWRDPDTQYF. The rearrangement joins TRBV19 to TRBJ2-3, with D tentatively TRBD2 (6 bases). Germline V gives CDR1 LNHDA, CDR2 SQIVND (reference sequence). The germline V and J ends were trimmed by 8 bases and 4 bases, with 10 bases remaining between them. There are 12 residues in the CDR3.